A single sample is the source of the 27 T cell receptor beta chains below, sequenced in a study of blood T cell repertoires in COVID-19 (dated by TCRdb to 2020 to 2022). Preparation of the library involved the immunoSEQ multiplex PCR assay. TCRdb carries this immuneACCESS record with in-frame sequences only. Its versions omit some clonotypes, under half of them owing to an unresolved V gene in the studies checked, with the rest unexplained. The sample records approximately 380,000 clones, 75% to 90% of which are singletons. In total, the top ten clones hold around 3.4% of the sample. Specimen: peripheral blood. These receptors were obtained from a woman aged 18-30 years with acute or convalescent COVID-19.

The chain has TRBV5-1 and TRBJ2-4, with TRBD1 matching 8 bases. The germline CDR1 and CDR2 sequences are SGHRS and YFSETQ. V shed 0 bases and J 4 bases; nucleotides not matched to a gene: 0. This CDR3 region has 14 residues. The CDR3 DNA follows: TGCGCCAGCAGCTTGGGGACAGGGAAAAACATTCAGTACTTC. Translation: CASSLGTGKNIQYF.

The chain has TRBV7-3 and TRBJ2-7, with 7 bases fitting TRBD2. V was pared by 2 bases and J by 5 bases, with 9 bases of the junction left unmatched. Germline V CDR1 and CDR2: SGHTA, FQGTGA. CDR3 length: 15 residues. The CDR3 sequence is CASSLVGGRGDEQYF. CDR3 in DNA: TGTGCCAGCAGCTTAGTCGGTGGTCGGGGGGACGAGCAGTACTTC.

V usage is TRBV7-6 and J usage is TRBJ2-2; 9 nucleotides line up with TRBD1. The CDR3 contains 17 residues. Germline CDR1 reads SGHVS; CDR2 reads FNYEAQ. With V trimmed by 5 bases and J by 6 bases, 13 bases remained unmatched. In nucleotides, the CDR3 is TGTGCCAGCAGCCGAGAATACAGGGGGCAATTTTCCGGGGAGCTGTTTTTT. Protein product: CASSREYRGQFSGELFF.

The genes are TRBV28 and TRBJ2-7, with 8 nucleotides matching TRBD1. The J segment lost 1 base and the V segment lost 3 bases, leaving 8 bases of the junction unmatched. There are 16 residues in the CDR3. CDR1 is MDHEN and CDR2 is SYDVKM in the germline V gene. CDR3 region: CASSFLRDRSSYEQYF. The CDR3 DNA reads as TGTGCCAGCAGTTTTCTCCGGGACAGGTCTTCCTACGAGCAGTACTTC.

This clone was picked up a small number of times. The chain carries TRBV23-1 and TRBJ1-5, with D possibly TRBD1 on 5 matching bases. TRBV23-1 is flagged as an ORF with uncertain function. Trimming removed 3 bases at V and 0 bases at J, with 15 bases between. The CDR3 has 17 amino acids. The CDR3 loop is CASSHPRDSNSNQPQHF. CDR3 nucleotide sequence: TGCGCCAGCAGTCACCCCCGGGACTCAAATAGCAATCAGCCCCAGCATTTT.

CDR3 protein: CSGSDSLAGGTRVEQFF. The CDR3 DNA is TGCAGCGGGAGCGACTCACTAGCGGGGGGTACCCGAGTCGAGCAGTTCTTC. The chain combines TRBV29-1 with TRBJ2-1; TRBD2 aligns across 12 bases. Germline lookup yields CDR1 SQVTM and CDR2 ANQGSEA. V lost 7 bases, J lost 10 bases, and 20 bases stayed unmatched. The CDR3 loop spans 17 amino acids.

Concerning this clone itself: An end of the junction does not agree with germline; a read error may underlie this. The chain recombines TRBV7-9 with TRBJ1-2; no reliable D call. The germline gives CDR1 SEHNR, CDR2 FQNEAQ (reference sequence). The CDR3 totals 12 residues. DNA of the CDR3: TGTGCCAGCAGCTCACCTAAATATGGCTACACCTTC. This sequence encodes CASSSPKYGYTF.

The chain joins TRBV15 to TRBJ1-2, with 7 nucleotides matching TRBD1. CDR1 and CDR2 from the germline V gene are LNHNV and YYDKDF (reference sequence). The length of the CDR3 is 18 residues. With 0 bases clipped from V and 4 bases from J, the junction kept 14 bases outside the gene matches. The CDR3 spells CATSRDLQGGFLPYGYTF. In nucleotides, the CDR3 is TGTGCCACCAGCAGAGATCTCCAGGGGGGATTTCTACCCTATGGCTACACCTTC. The full variable domain, its missing parts supplied by reference TRBV15 and TRBJ1-2, is DAMVIQNPRYQVTQFGKPVTLSCSQTLNHNVMYWYQQKSSQAPKLLFHYYDKDFNNEADTPDNFQSRRPNTSFCFLDIRSPGLGDTAMYLCATSRDLQGGFLPYGYTFGSGTRLTVV.

The chain combines TRBV28 with TRBJ1-5; D not certain. Germline-derived CDR1 and CDR2 are MDHEN and SYDVKM. Trimming pared 7 bases from V and 0 bases from J, leaving 28 bases between. This CDR3 spans 20 amino acids. CDR3 bases: TGTGCCAGCACTCTTACCCAATCCCTCTGGGAGGGTTATAGCAATCAGCCCCAGCATTTT. This encodes CASTLTQSLWEGYSNQPQHF.

This chain joins TRBV6-5 and TRBJ1-4; D call uncertain. The V end lost 7 bases, the J end lost 7 bases, and 10 bases lay between the germline ends. This CDR3 has 12 residues. In germline, CDR1 is MNHEY, CDR2 SVGAGI. CDR3: CASTGEGEKLFF. The CDR3 nucleotides are TGTGCCAGCACCGGGGAAGGTGAAAAACTGTTTTTT.

This clone appeared once. The chain has TRBV9 and TRBJ2-1; possibly TRBD1 for D (5 bases). Trimming stripped 4 bases from V and 5 bases from J, with 10 bases between. The CDR3 covers 13 residues. CDR1 SGDLS and CDR2 YYNGEE come from the germline V gene. The CDR3 sequence: CASSPTGHNEQFF. In DNA form, the CDR3 reads TGTGCCAGCAGCCCAACAGGTCACAATGAGCAGTTCTTC.

This chain connects TRBV7-2 to TRBJ1-4; the match to TRBD1 covers 7 bases. Germline V gene sequence: CDR1 SGHTA, CDR2 FQGNSA. With V trimmed by 3 bases and J by 5 bases, 3 bases remained unmatched. This CDR3 is 14 amino acids long. The CDR3: CASSFRDRNEKLFF. CDR3 nucleotide sequence: TGTGCCAGCAGCTTCCGGGACAGAAATGAAAAACTGTTTTTT.

This clone was seen more than once but under ten times. V gene TRBV15 combines with J gene TRBJ2-7; TRBD2 might be the D (7 bases). The CDR3 is 14 amino acids. Germline lookup yields CDR1 LNHNV and CDR2 YYDKDF (reference sequence). V was clipped by 4 bases and J by 4 bases, with 14 bases between them. The CDR3 protein is CATSIDRRGYEQYF. In DNA, the CDR3 is TGTGCCACCAGCATTGACAGGCGGGGGTACGAGCAGTACTTC.

This clone showed up just a few times. V is TRBV27 and J is TRBJ2-6; D unclear. Germline CDR1 reads MNHEY; CDR2 reads SMNVEV (reference sequence). Trimming removed 4 bases from V and 0 bases from J, with 7 bases in between. This CDR3 has 15 amino acids. CDR3 in DNA: TGTGCCAGCAGTTCTCGTCTCTCTGGGGCCAACGTCCTGACTTTC. It codes for CASSSRLSGANVLTF.

This chain joins TRBV30 and TRBJ2-5, with D possibly TRBD2 on 6 matching bases. Per germline, CDR1 GTSNPN and CDR2 SVGIG (reference sequence). Trimming cost V 2 bases and J 0 bases, with 13 bases left between them. This CDR3 spans 15 amino acids. The CDR3 bases are TGTGCCTGGAGTCATGGTGGGGGGTACCAAGAGACCCAGTACTTC. Protein product: CAWSHGGGYQETQYF.

The chain recombines TRBV13 with TRBJ2-6, with 10 bases that match TRBD1. The V segment lost 5 bases and the J segment 4 bases; nucleotides outside the gene matches: 11. This CDR3 spans 18 amino acids. The germline CDR1 and CDR2 sequences are PRHDT and FYEKMQ (reference sequence). CDR3 in amino acids: CASSPDRGTTKGANVLTF. CDR3 nucleotides: TGTGCCAGCAGCCCGGACAGGGGGACTACGAAAGGGGCCAACGTCCTGACTTTC.

The chain uses TRBV16 and TRBJ1-1; D not certain. Trimming took off 4 bases at V and 6 bases at J, with 9 bases between the two ends. Germline CDR1 is KGHSY and CDR2 is FQNENV. The CDR3 extends over 12 amino acids. CDR3 region: CASSLYTSEAFF. The CDR3 nucleotides read TGTGCCAGCAGCCTTTACACCTCTGAAGCTTTCTTT.

This chain links TRBV6-5 with TRBJ2-7; D gene uncertain. V shed 5 bases and J shed 0 bases, with 14 bases lying between them. Germline CDR1 MNHEY, CDR2 SVGAGI. This CDR3 has 15 amino acids. CDR3 DNA sequence: TGTGCCAGCAGTCGTACCGGGTCAACCTCCTACGAGCAGTACTTC. This gives the protein CASSRTGSTSYEQYF.

The chain employs TRBV12-3 or TRBV12-4 and TRBJ2-1; no clear D. Trimming left V 7 bases short and J 4 bases short, with 11 bases between. CDR3 length: 13 residues. CDR3 sequence (DNA): TGTGCCAGCAACCTCGACATATACAATGAGCAGTTCTTC. Protein: CASNLDIYNEQFF.

V gene TRBV6-5 combines with J gene TRBJ1-5; 8 bases match TRBD1. The CDR3 runs to 13 residues. Germline CDR1 MNHEY, CDR2 SVGAGI. V trimming: 6 bases; J trimming: 7 bases; junction bases outside the gene matches: 5. This CDR3 is CASSRTGIQPQHF. In DNA, the CDR3 is TGTGCCAGCAGCCGGACAGGGATCCAGCCCCAGCATTTT.

The CDR3 region is CASSVTRQGGQETQYF. The CDR3 DNA sequence: TGCGCCAGCAGTGTGACAAGACAGGGAGGACAAGAGACCCAGTACTTC. The rearrangement uses TRBV10-2 and TRBJ2-5; D is perhaps TRBD1 (7 bases). CDR3 length: 16 amino acids. Germline V gene data show CDR1 as WSHSY and CDR2 as SAAADI. The V and J ends lost 4 bases and 2 bases respectively, with 17 bases between them.

The J gene is TRBJ2-5, the V gene TRBV13; 11 bases fit TRBD1. This CDR3 has 16 residues. Germline V gene sequence: CDR1 PRHDT, CDR2 FYEKMQ (reference sequence). V trimming: 4 bases; J trimming: 5 bases; junction bases outside the gene matches: 9. In nucleotides, the CDR3 is TGTGCCAGCAGCTCCCTAGGACAGGGGGCTGTGGAGACCCAGTACTTC. Protein sequence: CASSSLGQGAVETQYF.

This clone was detected a few times. J is TRBJ1-3 and V is TRBV4-2, with D unclear. V lost 2 bases to trimming and J lost 0 bases, with 14 bases between them. The CDR3 consists of 17 residues. Looked up from germline, CDR1 is LGHNA and CDR2 is YNFKEQ. Here the CDR3 DNA reads TGTGCCAGCAGCCAATATCCCTGGCGGTCCTCTGGAAACACCATATATTTT. This codes for CASSQYPWRSSGNTIYF.

J is TRBJ1-1 and V is TRBV4-1; TRBD1 aligns across 9 bases. The CDR3 totals 17 residues. The germline CDR1 and CDR2 sequences are MGHRA and YSYEKL. Trimming took 0 bases from V and 0 from J; bases not matched to a gene: 5. The DNA of the CDR3 is TGCGCCAGCAGCCAAGAAGGACAGGGGCCTCTGAACACTGAAGCTTTCTTT. Amino acid sequence: CASSQEGQGPLNTEAFF.

The rearrangement joins TRBV7-6 to TRBJ1-4, with D perhaps matching TRBD1 (5 bases). V was trimmed by 4 bases and J by 5 bases, leaving 14 bases between them. Germline lookup yields CDR1 SGHVS and CDR2 FNYEAQ. The CDR3 contains 15 residues. The DNA of the CDR3 is TGTGCCAGCAGCTCCGGGGGAGAGGAGAATGAAAAACTGTTTTTT. Translation gives CASSSGGEENEKLFF.

The chain couples TRBV9 to TRBJ1-6, with D maybe TRBD1 (5 bases). CDR3 length: 13 amino acids. V was shortened by 4 bases and J by 8 bases, with 10 bases between the two germline ends. Germline V CDR1 and CDR2: SGDLS, YYNGEE. This CDR3 reads CASSTGPDSPLHF. Here the CDR3 DNA reads TGTGCCAGCAGCACAGGACCGGATTCACCCCTCCACTTT.

A note on this clone: An end of the junction does not agree with germline; a read error may underlie this. The genes are TRBV28 and TRBJ1-5; possible D gene TRBD1, 6 bases. Germline V gene sequence: CDR1 MDHEN, CDR2 SYDVKM. The CDR3 extends over 13 amino acids. CDR3 region: CASVQGYNQPRHF. The CDR3 DNA follows: TGTGCCAGTGTACAGGGCTACAATCAGCCCCGGCATTTT.